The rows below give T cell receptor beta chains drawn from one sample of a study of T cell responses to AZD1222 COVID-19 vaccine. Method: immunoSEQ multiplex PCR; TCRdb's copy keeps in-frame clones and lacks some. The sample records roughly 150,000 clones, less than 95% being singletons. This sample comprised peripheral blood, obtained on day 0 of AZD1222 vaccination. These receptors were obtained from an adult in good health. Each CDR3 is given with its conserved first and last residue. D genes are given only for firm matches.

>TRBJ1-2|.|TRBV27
CASSSVVPGGNGYTF
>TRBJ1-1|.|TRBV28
CASTPRWEAEAFF
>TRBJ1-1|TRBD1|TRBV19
CASSIQGARTEAFF
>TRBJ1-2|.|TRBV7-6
CASSFQDLSNYGYTF
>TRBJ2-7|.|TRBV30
CAWSPDSLYEQYF
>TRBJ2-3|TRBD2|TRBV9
CASSVRSGSGASTDTQYF
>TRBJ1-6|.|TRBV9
CASSVEDSGSPLHF
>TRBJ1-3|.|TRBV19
CASKKGPHQNTIYF
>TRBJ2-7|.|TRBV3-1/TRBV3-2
CASRDTHGYEQYF
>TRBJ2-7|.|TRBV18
CASSGPGETGSYEQYF
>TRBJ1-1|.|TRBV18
CASSPPESNTEAFF
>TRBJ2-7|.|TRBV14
CASSQESREQYF
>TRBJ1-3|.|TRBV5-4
CASSFQGRFSGNTIYF
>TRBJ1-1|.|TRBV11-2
CASDPGGLQAFF
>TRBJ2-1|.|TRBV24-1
CATSDRRAQAYNEQFF
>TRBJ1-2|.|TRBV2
CASSEVGGYYGYTF
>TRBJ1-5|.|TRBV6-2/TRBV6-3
CASSSKGLSNQPQHF
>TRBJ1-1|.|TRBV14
CASSQGGWGGLQAEAFF
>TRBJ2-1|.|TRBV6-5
CASSYYGGGASEQFF
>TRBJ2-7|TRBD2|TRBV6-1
CASSDGTSGPYEQYF
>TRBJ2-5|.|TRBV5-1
CASSLGSGETQYF
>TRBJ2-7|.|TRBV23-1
CASKWDSSYEQYF
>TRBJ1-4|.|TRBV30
CAWSLGPSEKLFF
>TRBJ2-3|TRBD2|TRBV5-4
CASSTRTSGIYF
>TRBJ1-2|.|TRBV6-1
CASSEARRIPGYTF
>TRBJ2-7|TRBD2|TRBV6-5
CASSPSGRNPYEQYF
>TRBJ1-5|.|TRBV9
CASSVGVVSNQPQHF
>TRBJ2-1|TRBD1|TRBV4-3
CASSQISTGYNEQFF
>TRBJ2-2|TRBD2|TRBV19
CASSMGRLAGATGELFF
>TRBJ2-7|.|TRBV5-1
CASSLGTDTYEQYF
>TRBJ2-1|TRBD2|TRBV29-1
CSAPRTSGSSVGNEQFF
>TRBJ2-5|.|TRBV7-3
CASSLNWGYQETQYF
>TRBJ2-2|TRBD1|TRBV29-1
CSATGTGELFF
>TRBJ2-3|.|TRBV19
CASSIQPQVTDTQYF
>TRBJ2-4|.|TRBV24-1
CATSDWRTENIQYF
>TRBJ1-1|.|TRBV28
CGSSSGPEAFF
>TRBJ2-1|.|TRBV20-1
CSASRFMGYNEQFF
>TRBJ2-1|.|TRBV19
CASSTRGASYNEQFF